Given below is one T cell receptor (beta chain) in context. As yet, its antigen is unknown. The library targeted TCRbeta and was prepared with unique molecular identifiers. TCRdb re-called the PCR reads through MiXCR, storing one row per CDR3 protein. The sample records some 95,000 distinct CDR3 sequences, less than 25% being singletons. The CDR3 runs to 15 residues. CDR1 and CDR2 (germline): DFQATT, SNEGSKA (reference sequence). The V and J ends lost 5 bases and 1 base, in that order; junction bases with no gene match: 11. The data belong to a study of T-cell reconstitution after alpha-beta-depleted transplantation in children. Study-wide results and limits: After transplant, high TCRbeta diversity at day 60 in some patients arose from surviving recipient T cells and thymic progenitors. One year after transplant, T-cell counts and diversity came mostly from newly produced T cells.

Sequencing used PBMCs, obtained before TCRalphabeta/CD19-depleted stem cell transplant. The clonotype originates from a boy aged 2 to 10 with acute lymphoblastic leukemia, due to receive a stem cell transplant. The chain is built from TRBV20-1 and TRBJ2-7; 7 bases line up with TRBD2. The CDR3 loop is CSAPKGGGRSYEQYF. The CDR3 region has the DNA TGCAGTGCTCCCAAGGGCGGGGGTAGGTCCTACGAGCAGTACTTC.